This TCR beta chain was sequenced for a study of shared clonotypes between healthy human individuals. Whole-study results and caveats: Blood was the sole source, and tissue repertoires probably differ. As a rule, naive subsets had a larger estimated richness than memory subsets. Four donors had around 5.2% of their naive CD4 clonotypes in common.

The repertoire was sequenced with immunoSEQ multiplex PCR; TCRdb's copy has only in-frame clones and lacks some. The table records a few million clones, under 95% of them present only once. Concerning this clone: As yet, its antigen is unknown.

Germline CDR1 reads SGHTS; CDR2 reads YDEGEE. The CDR3 sequence is 14 residues long. J gave up 7 bases and V 3 bases, and 8 bases lay outside the gene matches. The rearrangement uses TRBV5-8 and TRBJ1-2; 8 nucleotides match TRBD1. The sequence derives from a man aged 18 to 30 in good health. Some clones in this sample may be carry-over from other donors' samples. The sequenced sample was naive CD4+ T cells from PBMCs. Subset meaning: CD45RA+ positively selected. This CDR3 reads CASSSDRGPVGYTF. In nucleotides, the CDR3 is TGTGCCAGCAGCTCTGACAGGGGACCTGTTGGCTACACCTTC.